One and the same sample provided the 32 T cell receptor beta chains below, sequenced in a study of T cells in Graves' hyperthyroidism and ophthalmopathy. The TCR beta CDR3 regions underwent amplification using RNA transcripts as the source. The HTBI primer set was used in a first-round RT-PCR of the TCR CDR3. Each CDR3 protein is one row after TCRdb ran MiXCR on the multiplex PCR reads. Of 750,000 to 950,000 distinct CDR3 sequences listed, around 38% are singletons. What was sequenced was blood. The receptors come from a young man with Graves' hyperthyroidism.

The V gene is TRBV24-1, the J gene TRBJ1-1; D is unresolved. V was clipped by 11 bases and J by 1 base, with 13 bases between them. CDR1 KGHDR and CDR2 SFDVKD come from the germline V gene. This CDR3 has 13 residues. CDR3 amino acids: CAIHSAQNTEAFF. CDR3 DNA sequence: TGTGCCATCCACAGCGCCCAGAACACTGAAGCTTTCTTT.

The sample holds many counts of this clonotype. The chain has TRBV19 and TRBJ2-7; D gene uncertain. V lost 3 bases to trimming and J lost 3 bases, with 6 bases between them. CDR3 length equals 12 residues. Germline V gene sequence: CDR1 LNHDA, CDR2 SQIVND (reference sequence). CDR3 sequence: CASSMGNYEQYF. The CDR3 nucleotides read TGTGCCAGTAGTATGGGGAACTACGAGCAGTACTTC.

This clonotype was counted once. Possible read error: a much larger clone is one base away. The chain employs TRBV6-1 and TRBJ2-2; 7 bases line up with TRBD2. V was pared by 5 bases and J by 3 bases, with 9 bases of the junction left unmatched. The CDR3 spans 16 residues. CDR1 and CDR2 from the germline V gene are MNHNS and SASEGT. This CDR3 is CASSSGGSGYTGELFF. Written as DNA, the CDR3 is TGTGCCAGCAGTAGCGGCGGGAGTGGATACACCGGGGAGCTGTTTTTT.

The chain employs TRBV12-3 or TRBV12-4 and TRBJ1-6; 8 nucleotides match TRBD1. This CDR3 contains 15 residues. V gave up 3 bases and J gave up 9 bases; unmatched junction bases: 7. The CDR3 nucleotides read TGTGCCAGCAGTTTGGGACACAGGGGGATTTCACCCCTCCACTTT. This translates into CASSLGHRGISPLHF.

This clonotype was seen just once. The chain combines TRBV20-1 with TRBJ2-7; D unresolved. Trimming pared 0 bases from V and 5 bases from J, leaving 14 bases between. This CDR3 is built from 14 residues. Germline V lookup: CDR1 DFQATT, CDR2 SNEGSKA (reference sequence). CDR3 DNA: TGCAGTGCTAGAGATCCGTCCGGAAAGGACGAGCAGTACTTC. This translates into CSARDPSGKDEQYF.

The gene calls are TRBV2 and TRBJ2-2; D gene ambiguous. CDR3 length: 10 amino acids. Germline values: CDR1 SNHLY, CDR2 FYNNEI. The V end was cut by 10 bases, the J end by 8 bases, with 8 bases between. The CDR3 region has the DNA TGTGCCATCAGCTTAGGGGAGCTGTTTTTT. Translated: CAISLGELFF.

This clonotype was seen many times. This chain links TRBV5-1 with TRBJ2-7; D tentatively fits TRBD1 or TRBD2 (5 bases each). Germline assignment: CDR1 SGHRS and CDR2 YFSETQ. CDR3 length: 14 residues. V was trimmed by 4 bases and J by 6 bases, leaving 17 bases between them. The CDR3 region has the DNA TGCGCCAGCAGCGGGGGATGGGCGGGCGGCGAGCAGTACTTC. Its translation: CASSGGWAGGEQYF.

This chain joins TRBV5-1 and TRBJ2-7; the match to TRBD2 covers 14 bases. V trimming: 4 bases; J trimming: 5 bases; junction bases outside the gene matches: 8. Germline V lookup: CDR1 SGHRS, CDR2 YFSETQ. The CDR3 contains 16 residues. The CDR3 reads CASSRGTSGGRNEQYF. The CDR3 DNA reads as TGCGCCAGCAGCCGAGGGACTAGCGGGGGTAGGAACGAGCAGTACTTC.

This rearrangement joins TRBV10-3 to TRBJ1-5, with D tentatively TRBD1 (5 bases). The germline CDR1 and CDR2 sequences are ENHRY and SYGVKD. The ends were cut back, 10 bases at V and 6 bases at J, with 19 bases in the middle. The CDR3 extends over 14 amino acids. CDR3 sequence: CASTWGGPSQPQHF. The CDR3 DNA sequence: TGTGCCAGCACCTGGGGGGGACCCAGTCAGCCCCAGCATTTT.

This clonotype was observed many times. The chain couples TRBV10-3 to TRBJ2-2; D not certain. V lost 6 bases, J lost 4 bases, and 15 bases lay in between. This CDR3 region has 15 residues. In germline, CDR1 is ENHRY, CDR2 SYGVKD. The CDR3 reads CAISPDAPLTGELFF. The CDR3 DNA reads TGTGCCATCAGCCCAGACGCTCCCCTCACCGGGGAGCTGTTTTTT.

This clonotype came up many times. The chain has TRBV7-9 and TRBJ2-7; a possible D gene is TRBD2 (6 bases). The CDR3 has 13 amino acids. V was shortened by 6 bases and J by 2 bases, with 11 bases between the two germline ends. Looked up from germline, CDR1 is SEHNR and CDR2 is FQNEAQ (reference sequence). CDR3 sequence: CASSFPGAYEQYF. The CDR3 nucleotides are TGTGCCAGCAGTTTCCCGGGGGCCTACGAGCAGTACTTC.

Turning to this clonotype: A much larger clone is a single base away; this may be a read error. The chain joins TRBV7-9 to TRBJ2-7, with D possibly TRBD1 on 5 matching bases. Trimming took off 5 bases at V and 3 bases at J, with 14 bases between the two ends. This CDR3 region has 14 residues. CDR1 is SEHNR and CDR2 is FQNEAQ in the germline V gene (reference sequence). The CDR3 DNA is TGTGCCAGCAGCCCCGAGACAGCCCGCTACGAGCAGTACTTC. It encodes CASSPETARYEQYF.

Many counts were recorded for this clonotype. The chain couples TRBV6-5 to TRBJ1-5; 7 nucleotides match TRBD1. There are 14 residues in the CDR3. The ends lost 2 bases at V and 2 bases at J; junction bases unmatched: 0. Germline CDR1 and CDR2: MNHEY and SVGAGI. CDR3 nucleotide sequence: TGTGCCAGCAGTTACGGGACAGGCAATCAGCCCCAGCATTTT. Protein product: CASSYGTGNQPQHF.

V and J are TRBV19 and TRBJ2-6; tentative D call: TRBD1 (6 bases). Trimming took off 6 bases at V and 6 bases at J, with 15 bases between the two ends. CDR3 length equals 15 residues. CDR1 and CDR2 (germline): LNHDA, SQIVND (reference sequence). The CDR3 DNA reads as TGTGCCAGTAGCTCAGGGGTCTCTAAGGCCAACGTCCTGACTTTC. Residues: CASSSGVSKANVLTF.

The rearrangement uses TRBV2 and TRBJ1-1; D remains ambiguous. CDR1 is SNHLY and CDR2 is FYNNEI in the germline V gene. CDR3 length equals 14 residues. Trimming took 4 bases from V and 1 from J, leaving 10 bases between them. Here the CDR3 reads CASSVSAQNTEAFF. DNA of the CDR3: TGTGCCAGCAGTGTTAGCGCACAGAACACTGAAGCTTTCTTT. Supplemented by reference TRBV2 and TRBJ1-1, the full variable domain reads EPEVTQTPSHQVTQMGQEVILRCVPISNHLYFYWYRQILGQKVEFLVSFYNNEISEKSEIFDDQFSVERPDGSNFTLKIRSTKLEDSAMYFCASSVSAQNTEAFFGQGTRLTVV.

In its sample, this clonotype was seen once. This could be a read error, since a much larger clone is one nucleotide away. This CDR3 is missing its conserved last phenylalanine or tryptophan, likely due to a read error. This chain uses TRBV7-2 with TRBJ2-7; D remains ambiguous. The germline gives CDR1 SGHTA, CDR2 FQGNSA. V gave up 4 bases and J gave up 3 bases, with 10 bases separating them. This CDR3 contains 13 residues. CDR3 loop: CASSYFSDYEQYL. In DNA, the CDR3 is TGTGCCAGCAGCTACTTTTCGGACTACGAGCAGTACCTC.

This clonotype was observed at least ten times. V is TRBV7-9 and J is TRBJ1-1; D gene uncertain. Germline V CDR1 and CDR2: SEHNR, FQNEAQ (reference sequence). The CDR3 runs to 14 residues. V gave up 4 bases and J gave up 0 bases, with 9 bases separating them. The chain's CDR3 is CASSSGRLNTEAFF. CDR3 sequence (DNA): TGTGCCAGCAGCTCCGGACGGTTGAACACTGAAGCTTTCTTT. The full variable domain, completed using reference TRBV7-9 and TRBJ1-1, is DTGVSQNPRHKITKRGQNVTFRCDPISEHNRLYWYRQTLGQGPEFLTYFQNEAQLEKSRLLSDRFSAERPKGSFSTLEIQRTEQGDSAMYLCASSSGRLNTEAFFGQGTRLTVV.

Written as DNA, the CDR3 is TGTGCCAGCAGCTTCGGGCTAACTCTCGCCTACGAGCAGTACTTC. Amino acids: CASSFGLTLAYEQYF. V usage is TRBV11-2 and J usage is TRBJ2-7, with no clear D. Trimming removed 3 bases at V and 2 bases at J, with 14 bases between. Germline CDR1 is SGHAT and CDR2 is FQNNGV. The CDR3 covers 15 residues.

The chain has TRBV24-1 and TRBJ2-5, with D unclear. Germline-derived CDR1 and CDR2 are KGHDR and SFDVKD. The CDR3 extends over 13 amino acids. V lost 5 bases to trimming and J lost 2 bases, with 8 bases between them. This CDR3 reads CATSARSQETQYF. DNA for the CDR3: TGTGCCACCAGTGCTCGGTCGCAAGAGACCCAGTACTTC.

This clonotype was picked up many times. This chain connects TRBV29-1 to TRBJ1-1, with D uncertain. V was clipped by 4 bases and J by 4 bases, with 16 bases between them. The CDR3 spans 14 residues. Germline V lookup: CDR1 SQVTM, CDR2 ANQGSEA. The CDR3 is CSVAKGLESTEAFF. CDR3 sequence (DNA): TGCAGCGTTGCAAAGGGCCTGGAGAGCACTGAAGCTTTCTTT.

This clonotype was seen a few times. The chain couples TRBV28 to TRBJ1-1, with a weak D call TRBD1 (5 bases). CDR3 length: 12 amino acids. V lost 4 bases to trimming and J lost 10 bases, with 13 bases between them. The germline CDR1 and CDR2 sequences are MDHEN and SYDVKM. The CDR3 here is CASSSPGWGAFF. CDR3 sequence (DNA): TGTGCCAGCAGTTCTCCAGGGTGGGGAGCTTTCTTT.

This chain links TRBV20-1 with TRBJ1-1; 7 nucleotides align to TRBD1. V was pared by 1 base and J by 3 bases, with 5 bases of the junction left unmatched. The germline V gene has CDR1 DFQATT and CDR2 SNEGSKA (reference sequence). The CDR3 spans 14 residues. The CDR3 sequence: CSARGGGPDTEAFF. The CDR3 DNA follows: TGCAGTGCTAGAGGAGGGGGCCCGGACACTGAAGCTTTCTTT.

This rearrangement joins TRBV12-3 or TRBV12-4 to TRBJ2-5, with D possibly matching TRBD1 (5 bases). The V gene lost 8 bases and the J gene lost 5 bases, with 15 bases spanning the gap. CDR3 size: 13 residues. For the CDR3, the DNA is TGTGCCAGCCAACCAGGGTTTCGGGAGACCCAGTACTTC. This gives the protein CASQPGFRETQYF.

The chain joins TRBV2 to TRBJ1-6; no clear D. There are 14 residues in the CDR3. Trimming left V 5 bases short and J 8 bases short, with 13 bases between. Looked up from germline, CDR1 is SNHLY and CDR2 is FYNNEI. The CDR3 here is CASSFLPIDSPLHF. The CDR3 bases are TGTGCCAGCAGTTTCCTACCCATCGATTCACCCCTCCACTTT.

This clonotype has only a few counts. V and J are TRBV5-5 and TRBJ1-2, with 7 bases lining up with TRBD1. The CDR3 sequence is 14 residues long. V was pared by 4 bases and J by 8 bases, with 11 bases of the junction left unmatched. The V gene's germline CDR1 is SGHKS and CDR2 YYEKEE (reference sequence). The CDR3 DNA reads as TGTGCCAGCAGCGATGGGACAGAGCCGTTAGGCTACACCTTC. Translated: CASSDGTEPLGYTF. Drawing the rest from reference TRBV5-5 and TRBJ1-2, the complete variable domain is DAGVTQSPTHLIKTRGQQVTLRCSPISGHKSVSWYQQVLGQGPQFIFQYYEKEERGRGNFPDRFSARQFPNYSSELNVNALLLGDSALYLCASSDGTEPLGYTFGSGTRLTVV.

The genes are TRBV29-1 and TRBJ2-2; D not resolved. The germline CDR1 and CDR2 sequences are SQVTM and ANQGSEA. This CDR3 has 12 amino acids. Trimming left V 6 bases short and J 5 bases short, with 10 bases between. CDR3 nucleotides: TGCAGCGTAGTGAGGTCTACCGGGGAGCTGTTTTTT. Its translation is CSVVRSTGELFF.

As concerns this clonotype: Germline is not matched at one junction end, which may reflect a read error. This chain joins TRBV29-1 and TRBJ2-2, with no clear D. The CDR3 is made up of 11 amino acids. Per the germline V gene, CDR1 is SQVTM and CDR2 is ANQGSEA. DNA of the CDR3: TGTGCCTGGGCCTTATCAGGGGAGCTGTTTTTT. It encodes CAWALSGELFF.

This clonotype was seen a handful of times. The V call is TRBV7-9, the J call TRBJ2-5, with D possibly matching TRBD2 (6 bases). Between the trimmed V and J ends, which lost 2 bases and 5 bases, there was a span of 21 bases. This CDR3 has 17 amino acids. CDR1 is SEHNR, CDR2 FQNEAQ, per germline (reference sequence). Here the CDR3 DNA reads TGTGCCAGCAGCTTATTGATTCGGGACTCCCCTCCGGAGACCCAGTACTTC. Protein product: CASSLLIRDSPPETQYF.

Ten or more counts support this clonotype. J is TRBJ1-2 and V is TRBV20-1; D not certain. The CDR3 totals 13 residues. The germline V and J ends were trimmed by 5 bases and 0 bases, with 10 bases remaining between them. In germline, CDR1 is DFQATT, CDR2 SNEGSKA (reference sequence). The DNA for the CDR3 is TGCAGTGCTCACCCCGCAGCTAACTATGGCTACACCTTC. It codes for CSAHPAANYGYTF.

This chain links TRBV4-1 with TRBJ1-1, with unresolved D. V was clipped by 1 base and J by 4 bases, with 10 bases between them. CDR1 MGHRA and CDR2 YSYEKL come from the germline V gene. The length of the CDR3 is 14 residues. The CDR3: CASSQAWSSTEAFF. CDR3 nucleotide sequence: TGCGCCAGCAGCCAAGCGTGGTCCTCCACTGAAGCTTTCTTT.

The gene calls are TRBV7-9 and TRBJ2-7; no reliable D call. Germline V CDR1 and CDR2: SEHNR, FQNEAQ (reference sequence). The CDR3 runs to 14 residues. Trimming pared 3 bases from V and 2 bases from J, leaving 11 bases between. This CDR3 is CASSFVGGTYEQYF. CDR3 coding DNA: TGTGCCAGCAGCTTTGTAGGCGGAACCTACGAGCAGTACTTC.

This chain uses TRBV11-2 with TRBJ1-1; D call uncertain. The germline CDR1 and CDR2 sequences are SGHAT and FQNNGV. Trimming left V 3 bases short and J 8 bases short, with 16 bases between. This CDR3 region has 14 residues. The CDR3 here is CASSLPARSEEAFF. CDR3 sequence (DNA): TGTGCCAGCAGCTTGCCAGCAAGGTCTGAGGAAGCTTTCTTT. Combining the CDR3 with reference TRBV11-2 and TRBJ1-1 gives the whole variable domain EAGVAQSPRYKIIEKRQSVAFWCNPISGHATLYWYQQILGQGPKLLIQFQNNGVVDDSQLPKDRFSAERLKGVDSTLKIQPAKLEDSAVYLCASSLPARSEEAFFGQGTRLTVV.